Presented here are 28 T cell receptor beta chains from one specimen sequenced in a study of OX40 agonist ivuxolimab in advanced cancers. Libraries were prepared through the immunoSEQ multiplex PCR assay. TCRdb retrieved this table from immuneACCESS and kept in-frame rearrangements only. Not all clones are present; in checked studies, unresolved V genes account for under half, and no reason is known for the remainder. The sample table shows about 45,000 clones, and about 89% are seen once. The ten largest clonotypes hold less than 15% of the sample. Material: CD4+ or CD8+ T cells sorted from blood, obtained in a trial of the OX40 agonist ivuxolimab. Receptor source: an adult with an advanced solid tumor such as melanoma, head and neck, liver or kidney cancer.

V usage is TRBV6-1 and J usage is TRBJ2-7; D tentatively reads TRBD1 or TRBD2 (6 bases each). This CDR3 comprises 16 residues. V lost 1 base and J lost 4, with 17 bases in between. The germline V gene has CDR1 MNHNS and CDR2 SASEGT. The CDR3 sequence is CASSEVWGALKYEQYF. The CDR3 DNA reads as TGTGCCAGCAGTGAAGTGTGGGGGGCCCTAAAGTACGAGCAGTACTTC.

This clone was seen more than once but under ten times. The chain links TRBV27 to TRBJ2-3; TRBD2 matches at 7 bases. Germline CDR1 and CDR2: MNHEY and SMNVEV (reference sequence). Trimming removed 1 base from V and 7 bases from J; junction bases left unmatched: 8. CDR3 size: 15 residues. The CDR3 bases are TGTGCCAGCAGTTTATTAGTGGGGGGGTTTAATACGCAGTATTTT. Amino acids: CASSLLVGGFNTQYF.

The rearrangement uses TRBV6-5 and TRBJ2-7; tentatively, D is TRBD1 (5 bases). Trimming took 4 bases from V and 3 from J, leaving 13 bases between them. The CDR3 runs 14 residues. Germline CDR1 MNHEY, CDR2 SVGAGI. CDR3 loop: CASSSQGLSYEQYF. Written as DNA, the CDR3 is TGTGCCAGCAGTTCCCAGGGTTTGAGCTACGAGCAGTACTTC.

This chain links TRBV7-3 with TRBJ2-7; D might be TRBD1 or TRBD2, each matching 6 bases. Germline lookup yields CDR1 SGHTA and CDR2 FQGTGA. The V and J ends lost 2 bases and 4 bases respectively, with 12 bases between them. The length of the CDR3 is 14 residues. The CDR3 loop is CASSLSGGRYEQYF. DNA of the CDR3: TGTGCCAGCAGCTTATCCGGGGGCCGTTACGAGCAGTACTTC.

This sequence joins TRBV18 and TRBJ1-3, with TRBD1 matching over 9 bases. Unmatched junction bases numbered 13, after V lost 3 bases and J lost 4 bases. The germline CDR1 and CDR2 sequences are KGHSH and LQKENI. The CDR3 extends over 18 amino acids. CDR3 sequence (DNA): TGTGCCAGCTCACCCGACCGTTCAACAGGGGGCTTGGGAAACACCATATATTTT. Translated, it gives CASSPDRSTGGLGNTIYF.

The chain uses TRBV4-3 and TRBJ2-7; 7 bases are a match to TRBD2. The V and J ends lost 0 bases and 5 bases, in that order; junction bases with no gene match: 10. CDR3 size: 16 residues. Germline values: CDR1 LGHNA, CDR2 YSLEER. The CDR3 sequence is CASSQDERGAEDEQYF. The CDR3 DNA follows: TGCGCCAGCAGCCAAGATGAGCGGGGCGCCGAGGACGAGCAGTACTTC.

This clone was observed a single time. CDR3 in amino acids: CASRPYRGNQPQHF. The CDR3 coding sequence is TGTGCCAGCAGACCCTACAGGGGCAATCAGCCCCAGCATTTT. The V and J genes are TRBV28 and TRBJ1-5, with TRBD1 as a possible D gene (6 bases). The CDR3 runs 14 residues. V lost 6 bases to trimming and J lost 2 bases, with 11 bases between them. CDR1 and CDR2 (germline): MDHEN, SYDVKM.

V gene TRBV7-5 combines with J gene TRBJ2-5; TRBD2, as called in the table, went unchecked against the DNA. TRBV7-5 is a known pseudogene. This CDR3 contains 15 residues. CDR3 sequence: CARSFAIADQETQYF. CDR3 sequence (DNA): TGTGCCAGAAGTTTCGCCATAGCGGACCAAGAGACCCAGTACTTC.

V usage is TRBV7-9 and J usage is TRBJ2-1, with D tentatively TRBD1 (5 bases). The CDR3 contains 16 residues. V was pared by 4 bases and J by 2 bases, with 15 bases between. CDR1 and CDR2 (germline): SEHNR, FQNEAQ (reference sequence). CDR3 in amino acids: CASSSGLGLTYNEQFF. DNA for the CDR3: TGTGCCAGCAGCTCCGGGTTGGGGCTAACCTACAATGAGCAGTTCTTC.

This clone is medium-sized in the sample. The rearrangement uses TRBV7-3 and TRBJ2-3; 11 nucleotides line up with TRBD2. CDR3 length equals 16 residues. The junction had 9 bases not matched to a gene; V was cut back by 4 bases and J by 6 bases. CDR1 and CDR2 (germline): SGHTA, FQGTGA. The chain's CDR3 is CASSSSTSGGWDTQYF. The CDR3 DNA follows: TGTGCCAGCAGCTCAAGTACTAGCGGGGGATGGGATACGCAGTATTTT.

This clone showed up just a few times. The V gene is TRBV6-1, the J gene TRBJ1-1, with D possibly matching TRBD1 (5 bases). V was clipped by 5 bases and J by 5 bases, with 12 bases between them. This CDR3 has 13 amino acids. Germline lookup yields CDR1 MNHNS and CDR2 SASEGT. The CDR3 DNA is TGTGCCAGCAGTTGGGCAGGGTGGACTGAAGCTTTCTTT. It yields the protein CASSWAGWTEAFF.

The table lists this clone with a count of one. J is TRBJ2-1 and V is TRBV18, with D perhaps TRBD1 or TRBD2 (5 bases each). CDR1 KGHSH and CDR2 LQKENI come from the germline V gene. V shed 1 base and J shed 4 bases, with 14 bases lying between them. This CDR3 region has 16 residues. CDR3 sequence (DNA): TGTGCCAGCTCACCACAGAAGGGAGACAGTTACAATGAGCAGTTCTTC. Protein product: CASSPQKGDSYNEQFF.

The V call is TRBV6-6, the J call TRBJ2-7; 8 bases align to TRBD1. Germline assignment: CDR1 MNHNY and CDR2 SVGAGI (reference sequence). Losses at the gene ends were 6 bases for V and 3 bases for J; bases not matched to a gene: 10. The CDR3 spans 15 residues. The CDR3 is CASSVNQGAGYEQYF. In DNA form, the CDR3 reads TGTGCCAGCAGCGTAAACCAGGGGGCTGGCTACGAGCAGTACTTC.

A remark on this clone: This sample also contains other DNA sequences that code for the same CDR3. The CDR3 is CASSPGQGRSNQPQHF. The CDR3 DNA is TGTGCCAGCAGTCCGGGACAGGGCAGGAGCAATCAGCCCCAGCATTTT. The gene calls are TRBV27 and TRBJ1-5, with 9 bases that match TRBD1. Germline assignment: CDR1 MNHEY and CDR2 SMNVEV (reference sequence). With 5 bases clipped from V and 1 base from J, the junction kept 6 bases outside the gene matches. The CDR3 runs to 16 residues.

The rearrangement links TRBV4-3 to TRBJ2-7; TRBD2 aligns across 9 bases. The CDR3 has 15 residues. The J segment lost 7 bases and the V segment lost 2 bases, leaving 9 bases of the junction unmatched. The V gene's germline CDR1 is LGHNA and CDR2 YSLEER. CDR3 sequence: CASSQLLAGPEEQYF. The CDR3 region has the DNA TGCGCCAGCAGCCAATTGCTAGCGGGGCCAGAAGAGCAGTACTTC.

The chain links TRBV7-9 to TRBJ1-2; no definite D call. The germline gives CDR1 SEHNR, CDR2 FQNEAQ (reference sequence). The CDR3 runs to 13 residues. Trimming took off 3 bases at V and 4 bases at J, with 9 bases between the two ends. The CDR3 coding sequence is TGTGCCAGCAGCTTTGACTCATTCTATGGCTACACCTTC. Its translation is CASSFDSFYGYTF.

For the CDR3, the DNA is TGTGCCAGCAGCATACCTAGGACAGGGAAAACTAATGAAAAACTGTTTTTT. Protein: CASSIPRTGKTNEKLFF. The V gene is TRBV21-1, the J gene TRBJ1-4; the table's D call, TRBD1, was not checked against the DNA. TRBV21-1 is listed as a pseudogene. This CDR3 contains 17 residues.

The chain links TRBV27 to TRBJ2-7; D is perhaps TRBD2 (6 bases). V dropped 3 bases and J dropped 5 bases, with 11 bases sitting between them. Germline V lookup: CDR1 MNHEY, CDR2 SMNVEV (reference sequence). This CDR3 has 13 residues. The CDR3 is CASSLQGGNEQYF. The DNA of the CDR3 is TGTGCCAGCAGTTTGCAGGGAGGAAACGAGCAGTACTTC.

The J gene is TRBJ1-2, the V gene TRBV7-9; the D gene is possibly TRBD1 (6 bases). CDR3 length equals 13 residues. V was trimmed by 1 base and J by 5 bases, leaving 8 bases between them. Germline V CDR1 and CDR2: SEHNR, FQNEAQ (reference sequence). The CDR3 DNA follows: TGTGCCAGCAGCTTAGGGACAGCTTATGGCTACACCTTC. Translating it yields CASSLGTAYGYTF.

The rearrangement uses TRBV4-1 and TRBJ2-7; D unclear. This CDR3 is 11 amino acids long. V lost 2 bases and J 3 bases, leaving 2 bases between the germline ends. Germline loops: CDR1 MGHRA, CDR2 YSYEKL. In DNA form, the CDR3 reads TGCGCCAGCAGCCAACTCTACGAGCAGTACTTC. It translates to CASSQLYEQYF.

The chain links TRBV9 to TRBJ2-1; D is unresolved. Trimming left V 3 bases short and J 1 base short, with 8 bases between. Per the germline V gene, CDR1 is SGDLS and CDR2 is YYNGEE. The CDR3 sequence is 14 residues long. The CDR3: CASSAGRSYNEQFF. As DNA, the CDR3 is TGTGCCAGCAGCGCCGGTAGGTCCTACAATGAGCAGTTCTTC.

The chain couples TRBV25-1 to TRBJ2-4; 9 nucleotides line up with TRBD1. CDR1 is MGHDK and CDR2 is SYGVNS in the germline V gene. V was clipped by 1 base and J by 12 bases; unmatched bases: 13. The CDR3 consists of 16 residues. The CDR3 coding sequence is TGTGCCAGCAGTGAATTGGGGACAGGGCTCGGAACCCCTCAGTACTTC. Residues: CASSELGTGLGTPQYF.

The chain employs TRBV11-3 and TRBJ2-5, with D possibly TRBD1 on 6 matching bases. The CDR3 totals 13 residues. The V and J ends lost 5 bases and 0 bases respectively, with 7 bases between them. Germline V gene sequence: CDR1 SGHNT, CDR2 YENEEA. In DNA, the CDR3 is TGTGCCAGCAGCCAGGGGTACCAAGAGACCCAGTACTTC. Its protein product is CASSQGYQETQYF. Based on the CDR3 plus reference TRBV11-3 and TRBJ2-5, the full variable domain is EAGVVQSPRYKIIEKKQPVAFWCNPISGHNTLYWYLQNLGQGPELLIRYENEEAVDDSQLPKDRFSAERLKGVDSTLKIQPAELGDSAVYLCASSQGYQETQYFGPGTRLLVL.

The chain joins TRBV28 to TRBJ2-1; possible D gene TRBD1, 6 bases. The CDR3 loop spans 13 amino acids. With 5 bases removed from V and 5 bases from J, the gap between germline ends came to 10 bases. Germline CDR1 is MDHEN and CDR2 is SYDVKM. The CDR3 is CASSLPGDNEQFF. CDR3 nucleotides: TGTGCCAGCAGTCTCCCAGGGGACAATGAGCAGTTCTTC.

The chain couples TRBV2 to TRBJ2-3; 7 bases align to TRBD1. V shed 4 bases, J shed 3 bases, and the junction held 4 bases outside the gene matches. The CDR3 length is 14 residues. CDR1 SNHLY and CDR2 FYNNEI come from the germline V gene. This CDR3 reads CASSGQGATDTQYF. The CDR3 DNA is TGTGCCAGCAGTGGACAGGGAGCGACAGATACGCAGTATTTT.

The chain is built from TRBV29-1 and TRBJ2-1, with 8 bases matching TRBD1. The CDR3 covers 12 residues. CDR1 is SQVTM, CDR2 ANQGSEA, per germline. V shed 7 bases, J shed 9 bases, and the junction held 8 bases outside the gene matches. CDR3 DNA sequence: TGCAGCGCCGCACAGGGGGTGCTTGAGCAGTTCTTC. As protein: CSAAQGVLEQFF.

About this clone itself: Different DNA sequences within this sample yield the same CDR3. The genes are TRBV9 and TRBJ2-7, with D perhaps matching TRBD1 or TRBD2 (5 bases each). The ends were cut back, 0 bases at V and 5 bases at J, with 6 bases in the middle. Germline V gene lookup returns CDR1 SGDLS and CDR2 YYNGEE. The CDR3 is made up of 12 amino acids. DNA of the CDR3: TGTGCCAGCAGCGTAGGAGGGGACGAGCAGTACTTC. Amino acid sequence: CASSVGGDEQYF.

The J gene is TRBJ2-3, the V gene TRBV27; 7 bases match TRBD2. Looked up from germline, CDR1 is MNHEY and CDR2 is SMNVEV (reference sequence). The V segment lost 8 bases and the J segment 0 bases; nucleotides outside the gene matches: 8. CDR3 length: 15 amino acids. CDR3 in DNA: TGTGCCAGCTCCCTAGCGGAACCTAGCACAGATACGCAGTATTTT. It is translated as CASSLAEPSTDTQYF.